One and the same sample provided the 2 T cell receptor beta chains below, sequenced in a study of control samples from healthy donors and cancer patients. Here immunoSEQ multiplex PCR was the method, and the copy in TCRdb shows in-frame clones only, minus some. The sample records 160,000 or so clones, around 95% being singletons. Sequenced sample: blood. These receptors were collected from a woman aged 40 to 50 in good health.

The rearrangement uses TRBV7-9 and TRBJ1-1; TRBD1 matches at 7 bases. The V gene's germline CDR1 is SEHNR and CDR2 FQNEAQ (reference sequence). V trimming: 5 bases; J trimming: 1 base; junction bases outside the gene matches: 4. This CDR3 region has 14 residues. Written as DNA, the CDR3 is TGTGCCAGCAGCCGGGACAGATGGAACACTGAAGCTTTCTTT. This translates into CASSRDRWNTEAFF.

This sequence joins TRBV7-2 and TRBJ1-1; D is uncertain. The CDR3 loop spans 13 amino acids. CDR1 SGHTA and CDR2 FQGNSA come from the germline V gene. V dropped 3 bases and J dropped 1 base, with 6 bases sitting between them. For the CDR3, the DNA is TGTGCCAGCAGCTTCAAAAAGAACACTGAAGCTTTCTTT. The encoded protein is CASSFKKNTEAFF.